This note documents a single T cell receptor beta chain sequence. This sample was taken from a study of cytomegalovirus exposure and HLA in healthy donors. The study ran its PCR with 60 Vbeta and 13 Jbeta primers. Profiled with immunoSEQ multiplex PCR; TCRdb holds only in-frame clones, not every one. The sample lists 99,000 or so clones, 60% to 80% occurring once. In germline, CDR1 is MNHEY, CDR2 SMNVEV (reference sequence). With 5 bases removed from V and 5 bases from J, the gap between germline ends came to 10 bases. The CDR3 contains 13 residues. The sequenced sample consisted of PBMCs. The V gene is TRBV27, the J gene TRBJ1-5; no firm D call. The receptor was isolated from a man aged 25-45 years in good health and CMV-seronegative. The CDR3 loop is CASSPRYYQPQHF. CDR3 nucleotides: TGTGCCAGCAGTCCGAGATACTATCAGCCCCAGCATTTT.